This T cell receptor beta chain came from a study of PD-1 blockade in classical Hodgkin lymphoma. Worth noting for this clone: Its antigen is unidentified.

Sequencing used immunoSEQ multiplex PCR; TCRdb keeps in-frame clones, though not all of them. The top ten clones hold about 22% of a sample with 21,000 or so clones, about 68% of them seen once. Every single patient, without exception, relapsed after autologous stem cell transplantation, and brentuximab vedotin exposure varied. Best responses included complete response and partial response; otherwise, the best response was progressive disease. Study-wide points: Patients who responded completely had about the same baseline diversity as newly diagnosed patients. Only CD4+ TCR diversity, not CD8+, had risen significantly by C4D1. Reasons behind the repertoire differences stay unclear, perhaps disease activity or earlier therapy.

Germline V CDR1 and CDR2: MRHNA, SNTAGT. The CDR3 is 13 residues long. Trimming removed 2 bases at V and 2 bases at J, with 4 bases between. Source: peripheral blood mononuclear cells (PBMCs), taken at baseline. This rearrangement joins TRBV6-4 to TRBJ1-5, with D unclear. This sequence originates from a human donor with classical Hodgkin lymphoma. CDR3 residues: CASSDDGNQPQHF. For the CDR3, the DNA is TGTGCCAGCAGTGACGATGGCAATCAGCCCCAGCATTTT.